The T cell receptor beta chain under discussion was sequenced for a study of CD8 T cells in Susac syndrome. Looking at the study overall: More than 5 sequenced Susac syndrome patients had clinically active disease, while roughly 8 were in remission. Susac syndrome patients were untreated, on corticosteroids with some adding intravenous immunoglobulin, or on intravenous immunoglobulin only.

As for this clonotype: Its antigen is not known.

The V segment lost 1 base and the J segment 7 bases; nucleotides outside the gene matches: 10. The CDR3 consists of 15 residues. Per the germline V gene, CDR1 is SNHLY and CDR2 is FYNNEI. Study-wide findings and caveats: Total CD8+ and CD8+ TEMRA repertoires contained fewer than 20 and five Susac-specific public clones, respectively.

Negative isolation was applied to CD8+ and CD4+ T cells, and FACS enrichment was applied to TEMRA cells. Random hexamers were used to reverse transcribe the RNA input (roughly 0.5 to 1 ug). Each CDR3 protein is one row after TCRdb ran MiXCR on the immunoSEQ multiplex PCR reads. The table has roughly 86,000 distinct CDR3 sequences, approximately 96% seen once. This chain joins TRBV2 and TRBJ2-7, with 7 bases that match TRBD2. Sequencing input: CD8+ T cells from PBMCs. This clonotype was obtained from a human donor with Susac syndrome. CDR3 region: CASSEGTSAFLEQYF. CDR3 DNA sequence: TGTGCCAGCAGTGAAGGGACTAGTGCCTTCTTAGAGCAGTACTTC. Full variable domain (remainder filled in from reference TRBV2 and TRBJ2-7): EPEVTQTPSHQVTQMGQEVILRCVPISNHLYFYWYRQILGQKVEFLVSFYNNEISEKSEIFDDQFSVERPDGSNFTLKIRSTKLEDSAMYFCASSEGTSAFLEQYFGPGTRLTVT.